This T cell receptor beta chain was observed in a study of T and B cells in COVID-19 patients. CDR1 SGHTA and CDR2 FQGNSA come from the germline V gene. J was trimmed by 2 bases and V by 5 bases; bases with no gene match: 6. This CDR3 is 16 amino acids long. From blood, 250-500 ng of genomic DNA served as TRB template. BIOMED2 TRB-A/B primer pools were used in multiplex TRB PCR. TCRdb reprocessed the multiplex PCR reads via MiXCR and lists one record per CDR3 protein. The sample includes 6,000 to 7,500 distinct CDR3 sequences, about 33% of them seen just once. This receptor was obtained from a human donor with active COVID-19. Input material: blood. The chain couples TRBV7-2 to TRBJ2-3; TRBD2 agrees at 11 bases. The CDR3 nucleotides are TGTGCCAGCAGCCTTCTAGCGGGGGGCCCCACAGATACGCAGTATTTT. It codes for CASSLLAGGPTDTQYF.